The next 29 T cell receptor beta chains were all read from a single sample in a study of blood T cell repertoires in COVID-19. Sequenced by immunoSEQ multiplex PCR; TCRdb stores in-frame clones only, minus some. This sample has about 97,000 clones, with 90% found just once. The sequenced sample was peripheral blood. All receptors derive from a man aged 60 to 69 with acute or convalescent COVID-19.

The V gene is TRBV6-1, the J gene TRBJ1-4; tentative D call: TRBD1 (6 bases). Germline values: CDR1 MNHNS, CDR2 SASEGT. The germline V and J ends were trimmed by 2 bases and 4 bases, with 11 bases remaining between them. There are 15 residues in the CDR3. CDR3 protein: CASSERTVSNEKLFF. DNA of the CDR3: TGTGCCAGCAGTGAACGGACAGTTAGTAATGAAAAACTGTTTTTT.

V is TRBV2 and J is TRBJ2-3; no reliable D call. CDR3 length equals 15 residues. The V gene's germline CDR1 is SNHLY and CDR2 FYNNEI. V dropped 4 bases and J dropped 2 bases, with 13 bases sitting between them. Written as DNA, the CDR3 is TGTGCCAGCAGTGGTACGCACGCACACACAGATACGCAGTATTTT. Protein product: CASSGTHAHTDTQYF.

This clone showed up just a few times. This chain joins TRBV5-1 and TRBJ1-1, with D perhaps matching TRBD1 (5 bases). Looked up from germline, CDR1 is SGHRS and CDR2 is YFSETQ. The CDR3 contains 14 residues. V was shortened by 3 bases and J by 1 base, with 10 bases between the two germline ends. In DNA form, the CDR3 reads TGCGCCAGCAGCTGGGGGGGAACGAACACTGAAGCTTTCTTT. It is translated as CASSWGGTNTEAFF.

This rearrangement joins TRBV19 to TRBJ2-5; 7 bases match TRBD2. Germline assignment: CDR1 LNHDA and CDR2 SQIVND (reference sequence). This CDR3 contains 14 residues. Trimming cost V 2 bases and J 5 bases; bases outside gene matches: 5. The CDR3 protein is CASSIRGAGETQYF. The DNA of the CDR3 is TGTGCCAGTAGTATAAGGGGAGCGGGGGAGACCCAGTACTTC.

The chain employs TRBV6-6 and TRBJ1-6; D remains unclear. Trimming took 0 bases from V and 9 from J, leaving 15 bases between them. Germline values: CDR1 MNHNY, CDR2 SVGAGI (reference sequence). The CDR3 consists of 16 residues. The CDR3 nucleotides are TGTGCCAGCAGTTACTCCCTGACAAGTTTGCGTTCACCCCTCCACTTT. It codes for CASSYSLTSLRSPLHF.

The chain is built from TRBV18 and TRBJ1-5; no firm D call. Germline CDR1 reads KGHSH; CDR2 reads LQKENI. Deletions cut 1 base from V and 0 bases from J, with 7 bases between. The CDR3 covers 15 residues. CDR3 protein: CASSPLADSNQPQHF. For the CDR3, the DNA is TGTGCCAGCTCACCACTGGCAGATAGCAATCAGCCCCAGCATTTT.

The chain employs TRBV10-3 and TRBJ1-1; 7 nucleotides line up with TRBD1. After removal of 8 bases from V and 7 bases from J, the junction contained 16 bases not matched to a gene. The CDR3 consists of 15 residues. CDR1 and CDR2 (germline): ENHRY, SYGVKD. The CDR3 protein is CAIGAQGKSASEAFF. As DNA, the CDR3 is TGTGCCATCGGGGCACAGGGGAAGTCTGCTAGTGAAGCTTTCTTT.

The V call is TRBV20-1, the J call TRBJ1-2; D call uncertain. Germline lookup yields CDR1 DFQATT and CDR2 SNEGSKA (reference sequence). V was cut by 5 bases and J by 7 bases, with 8 bases left in between. The CDR3 consists of 10 residues. CDR3 residues: CSASPGGYTF. DNA of the CDR3: TGCAGTGCTTCACCGGGTGGCTACACCTTC.

The J gene is TRBJ1-2, the V gene TRBV5-8; D is perhaps TRBD1 (6 bases). The CDR3 has 15 residues. V was shortened by 0 bases and J by 4 bases, with 13 bases between the two germline ends. Germline CDR1 SGHTS, CDR2 YDEGEE. The DNA of the CDR3 is TGTGCCAGCAGCTTGGCGACGACAGGAAGCTATGGCTACACCTTC. Translating it yields CASSLATTGSYGYTF.

The chain joins TRBV30 to TRBJ1-2, with 10 positions matching TRBD1. Germline V gene sequence: CDR1 GTSNPN, CDR2 SVGIG (reference sequence). The CDR3 is 14 residues long. The junction had 8 bases not matched to a gene; V was cut back by 2 bases and J by 8 bases. Here the CDR3 DNA reads TGTGCCTGGAGTTACCGGGACAGGGGCCACGGCTACACCTTC. Amino acids: CAWSYRDRGHGYTF.

V gene TRBV9 combines with J gene TRBJ1-2; 7 bases agree with TRBD1. The CDR3 is 14 amino acids. Germline V gene lookup returns CDR1 SGDLS and CDR2 YYNGEE. The trim removed 4 bases at V and 2 bases at J, leaving 5 bases unmatched. CDR3 protein: CASSWTGGNYGYTF. The CDR3 nucleotides read TGTGCCAGCAGCTGGACAGGAGGGAACTATGGCTACACCTTC.

The V and J genes are TRBV2 and TRBJ1-2; the D gene is possibly TRBD1 (6 bases). Trimming shortened V by 7 bases and J by 4 bases, and 13 bases separated the two germline ends. Germline CDR1 reads SNHLY; CDR2 reads FYNNEI. This CDR3 is 13 amino acids long. As DNA, the CDR3 is TGTGCCAGCATAAAGGGGGAGGGCTATGGCTACACCTTC. This sequence encodes CASIKGEGYGYTF.

This sequence joins TRBV12-5 and TRBJ2-3; the D gene is possibly TRBD1 (5 bases). V lost 4 bases, J lost 1 base, and 15 bases lay in between. Germline V CDR1 and CDR2: LGHNT, FRNRAP. There are 16 residues in the CDR3. The DNA for the CDR3 is TGTGCTAGTGGTTCCCCTCCAGGGTCCCGCACAGATACGCAGTATTTT. Protein sequence: CASGSPPGSRTDTQYF.

This chain uses TRBV5-5 with TRBJ2-5; possibly TRBD1 for D (6 bases). This CDR3 has 14 residues. Trimming left V 2 bases short and J 5 bases short, with 13 bases between. The germline V gene encodes CDR1 SGHKS and CDR2 YYEKEE (reference sequence). The CDR3 DNA reads TGTGCCAGCAGCTTACAGGGTTCAGAGGAGACCCAGTACTTC. Translated: CASSLQGSEETQYF.

In this sample, this clone turned up once. The chain recombines TRBV18 with TRBJ1-1; D may be TRBD1 (5 bases). From germline, CDR1 is KGHSH and CDR2 LQKENI. Trimming pared 2 bases from V and 4 bases from J, leaving 17 bases between. The CDR3 consists of 16 residues. This chain's CDR3 is CASSPVGGARGTEAFF. As DNA, the CDR3 is TGTGCCAGCTCACCAGTCGGAGGGGCAAGAGGCACTGAAGCTTTCTTT. Using reference TRBV18 and TRBJ1-1 for the parts outside the CDR3, the full variable domain is NAGVMQNPRHLVRRRGQEARLRCSPMKGHSHVYWYRQLPEEGLKFMVYLQKENIIDESGMPKERFSAEFPKEGPSILRIQQVVRGDSAAYFCASSPVGGARGTEAFFGQGTRLTVV.

The chain combines TRBV27 with TRBJ1-2; tentatively, D is TRBD1 (5 bases). Germline lookup yields CDR1 MNHEY and CDR2 SMNVEV (reference sequence). V lost 5 bases, J lost 1 base, and 11 bases lay in between. This CDR3 is built from 14 residues. The CDR3 loop is CASSIDSGNYGYTF. CDR3 sequence (DNA): TGTGCCAGCAGTATCGACAGTGGTAACTATGGCTACACCTTC.

This clone was seen a single time. The chain employs TRBV3-1 (or the pseudogene TRBV3-2) and TRBJ2-3; TRBD1 aligns across 8 bases. Germline V gives CDR1 LGHDT, CDR2 YNNKEL (reference sequence). The CDR3 is 15 residues long. The trim removed 3 bases at V and 11 bases at J, leaving 13 bases unmatched. The CDR3 loop is CASSHRLRGPPKQYF. Written as DNA, the CDR3 is TGTGCCAGCAGCCACCGTCTCAGGGGGCCCCCCAAGCAGTATTTT.

This rearrangement joins TRBV5-1 to TRBJ1-6; 9 nucleotides line up with TRBD1. V shed 4 bases, J shed 0 bases, and the junction held 5 bases outside the gene matches. The CDR3 contains 17 residues. The germline V gene has CDR1 SGHRS and CDR2 YFSETQ. The CDR3: CASSTGTGSSYNSPLHF. The CDR3 DNA sequence: TGCGCCAGCAGCACCGGGACAGGGAGCTCCTATAATTCACCCCTCCACTTT.

This clone was observed a handful of times. V and J are TRBV5-4 and TRBJ1-1; weak D call: TRBD1 (6 bases). Germline lookup yields CDR1 SGHNT and CDR2 YYREEE (reference sequence). V lost 5 bases, J lost 0 bases, and 8 bases lay in between. The CDR3 spans 13 residues. DNA of the CDR3: TGTGCCAGCAGGAGGACAGTGAACACTGAAGCTTTCTTT. This gives the protein CASRRTVNTEAFF.

About this clone: This specimen includes other DNA sequences encoding the same CDR3. The rearrangement uses TRBV5-1 and TRBJ2-5; 14 bases are shared with TRBD2. J gave up 4 bases and V 4 bases, and 3 bases lay outside the gene matches. Germline V gene lookup returns CDR1 SGHRS and CDR2 YFSETQ. CDR3 size: 15 residues. CDR3 amino acids: CASSPGTSGGETQYF. The CDR3, as DNA: TGCGCCAGCAGCCCCGGGACTAGCGGGGGAGAGACCCAGTACTTC.

V and J are TRBV18 and TRBJ1-2; D gene ambiguous. Germline V CDR1 and CDR2: KGHSH, LQKENI. The CDR3 runs 13 residues. V lost 3 bases and J 3 bases, leaving 8 bases between the germline ends. This CDR3 is CASSPSQDYGYTF. DNA of the CDR3: TGTGCCAGCTCACCCAGTCAAGACTATGGCTACACCTTC.

This chain links TRBV18 with TRBJ2-3; tentatively, D is TRBD2 (5 bases). Germline V gene sequence: CDR1 KGHSH, CDR2 LQKENI. Trimming took off 2 bases at V and 5 bases at J, with 14 bases between the two ends. CDR3 size: 15 residues. The CDR3 here is CASSPGLPRGDTQYF. The CDR3 DNA is TGTGCCAGCTCACCAGGGCTACCTCGGGGAGATACGCAGTATTTT.

In its sample, this clone was seen once. The V call is TRBV30, the J call TRBJ1-6; D gene uncertain. Germline V gene sequence: CDR1 GTSNPN, CDR2 SVGIG (reference sequence). Trimming took 3 bases from V and 6 from J, leaving 12 bases between them. The CDR3 consists of 14 residues. Written as DNA, the CDR3 is TGTGCCTGGAGAGCCGCCGATACTAATTCACCCCTCCACTTT. Translated: CAWRAADTNSPLHF.

The V call is TRBV27, the J call TRBJ1-6; tentatively, D is TRBD1 (6 bases). The ends were cut back, 8 bases at V and 4 bases at J, with 24 bases in the middle. This CDR3 has 18 amino acids. Germline V gives CDR1 MNHEY, CDR2 SMNVEV (reference sequence). The CDR3 here is CASGSRAGERLYNSPLHF. The DNA for the CDR3 is TGTGCCAGCGGGTCTCGGGCAGGGGAAAGATTATATAATTCACCCCTCCACTTT.

The V and J genes are TRBV9 and TRBJ1-1; TRBD1 is a possible D gene (5 bases). The CDR3 has 16 amino acids. V gave up 0 bases and J gave up 0 bases, with 12 bases separating them. Looked up from germline, CDR1 is SGDLS and CDR2 is YYNGEE. CDR3 DNA: TGTGCCAGCAGCGTAGGGGGCAGTCTCATGAACACTGAAGCTTTCTTT. Its protein product is CASSVGGSLMNTEAFF.

The CDR3 loop is CASSQLGTVGSSYNSPLHF. CDR3 nucleotide sequence: TGTGCCAGCAGCCAATTGGGGACAGTCGGAAGCTCCTATAATTCACCCCTCCACTTT. This rearrangement joins TRBV7-9 to TRBJ1-6; 7 bases match TRBD1. The CDR3 consists of 19 residues. Germline loops: CDR1 SEHNR, CDR2 FQNEAQ (reference sequence). After removal of 5 bases from V and 0 bases from J, the junction contained 13 bases not matched to a gene.

The chain links TRBV6-5 to TRBJ1-3; a weak D match, TRBD1 (6 bases). The germline V gene encodes CDR1 MNHEY and CDR2 SVGAGI. The CDR3 has 15 residues. V shed 4 bases and J shed 0 bases, with 10 bases lying between them. CDR3 DNA sequence: TGTGCCAGCAGTTTAAGGGGGGGCTCTGGAAACACCATATATTTT. As protein: CASSLRGGSGNTIYF.

The genes are TRBV5-1 and TRBJ1-5; a possible D gene is TRBD1 (5 bases). The CDR3 spans 13 residues. Trimming pared 5 bases from V and 5 bases from J, leaving 11 bases between. Per germline, CDR1 SGHRS and CDR2 YFSETQ. CDR3 region: CASRRGTDQPQHF. In DNA, the CDR3 is TGCGCCAGCAGAAGGGGAACTGATCAGCCCCAGCATTTT.

The chain is built from TRBV5-1 and TRBJ2-3; D is unclear. V shed 7 bases and J shed 5 bases, with 17 bases lying between them. The germline CDR1 and CDR2 sequences are SGHRS and YFSETQ. This CDR3 region has 14 residues. CDR3 nucleotide sequence: TGCGCCAGCCGTGACGCAACGGGTTTAGATACGCAGTATTTT. Amino acid sequence: CASRDATGLDTQYF. Full variable domain (outside the CDR3, taken from reference TRBV5-1 and TRBJ2-3): KAGVTQTPRYLIKTRGQQVTLSCSPISGHRSVSWYQQTPGQGLQFLFEYFSETQRNKGNFPGRFSGRQFSNSRSEMNVSTLELGDSALYLCASRDATGLDTQYFGPGTRLTVL.